A selection of T cell receptor beta chains follows, all from one sample in a study of cytomegalovirus exposure and HLA in healthy donors. Sequencing used immunoSEQ multiplex PCR; TCRdb keeps in-frame clones, though not all of them. Counted here are over 150,000 clones, 81% occurring once; the ten biggest clones make up around 14%. Sequenced material: PBMCs. Every receptor here comes from a woman between 45 and 65 years old in good health and CMV-seronegative. The CDR3 runs from the conserved cysteine through the conserved F or W. The order of the fields is clone size, J gene, V gene, CDR3 length, D gene, CDR3 protein, CDR3 DNA. A D gene is named only where the DNA matches it firmly. Clone size appears in some rows only: once, few, many, or a class for an expanded clone.

clone size: once
J gene: TRBJ2-1
V gene: TRBV29-1
CDR3 length: 12
D gene: -
CDR3 protein: CSVDGQDNEQFF
CDR3 DNA: TGCAGCGTGGATGGGCAGGACAATGAGCAGTTCTTC

clone size: -
J gene: TRBJ2-5
V gene: TRBV7-2
CDR3 length: 15
D gene: TRBD1
CDR3 protein: CASSPLGTAQETQYF
CDR3 DNA: TGTGCCAGCAGCCCCCTTGGGACAGCGCAAGAGACCCAGTACTTC

clone size: -
J gene: TRBJ1-1
V gene: TRBV6-5
CDR3 length: 13
D gene: TRBD1
CDR3 protein: CASSGTENTEAFF
CDR3 DNA: TGTGCCAGCAGTGGGACAGAGAACACTGAAGCTTTCTTT

clone size: -
J gene: TRBJ2-1
V gene: TRBV7-2
CDR3 length: 14
D gene: TRBD2
CDR3 protein: CASRPGLAGAEQFF
CDR3 DNA: TGTGCCAGCAGACCCGGACTAGCGGGAGCCGAGCAGTTCTTC

clone size: -
J gene: TRBJ2-3
V gene: TRBV9
CDR3 length: 16
D gene: TRBD2
CDR3 protein: CASSAGGGRGPDTQYF
CDR3 DNA: TGTGCCAGCAGCGCGGGGGGGGGTAGGGGCCCAGATACGCAGTATTTT

clone size: -
J gene: TRBJ2-3
V gene: TRBV7-2
CDR3 length: 13
D gene: -
CDR3 protein: CASSSDYTDTQYF
CDR3 DNA: TGTGCCAGCAGCTCGGACTACACAGATACGCAGTATTTT

clone size: -
J gene: TRBJ2-2
V gene: TRBV4-3
CDR3 length: 15
D gene: -
CDR3 protein: CASSYGTRTAVELFF
CDR3 DNA: TGCGCCAGCAGTTACGGGACAAGAACCGCCGTGGAGCTGTTTTTT

clone size: -
J gene: TRBJ2-2
V gene: TRBV6-5
CDR3 length: 15
D gene: TRBD1
CDR3 protein: CASSLQGRNTGELFF
CDR3 DNA: TGTGCCAGCAGTCTACAGGGGAGGAACACCGGGGAGCTGTTTTTT

clone size: -
J gene: TRBJ1-2
V gene: TRBV6-5
CDR3 length: 16
D gene: TRBD1
CDR3 protein: CASSYSLTGGNYGYTF
CDR3 DNA: TGTGCCAGCAGTTACTCGTTAACAGGGGGCAACTATGGCTACACCTTC

clone size: -
J gene: TRBJ2-5
V gene: TRBV7-2
CDR3 length: 14
D gene: TRBD2
CDR3 protein: CASSKRGKQETQYF
CDR3 DNA: TGTGCCAGCAGCAAGCGGGGGAAACAAGAGACCCAGTACTTC

clone size: few
J gene: TRBJ1-2
V gene: TRBV5-6
CDR3 length: 14
D gene: -
CDR3 protein: CASSPGGEGYGYTF
CDR3 DNA: TGTGCCAGCAGCCCCGGAGGGGAAGGATATGGCTACACCTTC

clone size: -
J gene: TRBJ2-3
V gene: TRBV7-9
CDR3 length: 16
D gene: TRBD2
CDR3 protein: CASSYPGGGEKDTQYF
CDR3 DNA: TGTGCCAGCAGCTATCCGGGCGGGGGGGAGAAAGATACGCAGTATTTT

clone size: -
J gene: TRBJ1-4
V gene: TRBV5-5
CDR3 length: 15
D gene: -
CDR3 protein: CASSSRDFGNEKLFF
CDR3 DNA: TGTGCCAGCAGCTCGCGGGACTTCGGCAATGAAAAACTGTTTTTT

clone size: -
J gene: TRBJ2-5
V gene: TRBV11-2
CDR3 length: 15
D gene: TRBD1
CDR3 protein: CASSFTDRGQETQYF
CDR3 DNA: TGTGCCAGCAGCTTCACGGACAGGGGACAAGAGACCCAGTACTTC

clone size: -
J gene: TRBJ1-1
V gene: TRBV4-3
CDR3 length: 14
D gene: -
CDR3 protein: CASSQGGVNTEAFF
CDR3 DNA: TGCGCCAGCAGCCAGGGGGGGGTGAACACTGAAGCTTTCTTT

clone size: -
J gene: TRBJ2-5
V gene: TRBV2
CDR3 length: 16
D gene: TRBD2
CDR3 protein: CASSVGLAGAQETQYF
CDR3 DNA: TGTGCCAGCAGTGTTGGACTAGCGGGGGCCCAAGAGACCCAGTACTTC

clone size: few
J gene: TRBJ2-7
V gene: TRBV10-3
CDR3 length: 12
D gene: -
CDR3 protein: CAISPSGREQYF
CDR3 DNA: TGTGCCATCAGCCCATCCGGACGGGAACAGTACTTC

clone size: -
J gene: TRBJ1-2
V gene: TRBV6-6
CDR3 length: 14
D gene: TRBD1
CDR3 protein: CASSYSGQLYGYTF
CDR3 DNA: TGTGCCAGCAGTTACTCGGGACAGTTATATGGCTACACCTTC

clone size: -
J gene: TRBJ2-1
V gene: TRBV15
CDR3 length: 18
D gene: TRBD2
CDR3 protein: CATSRGGSGRGGRGEQFF
CDR3 DNA: TGTGCCACCAGCAGAGGAGGTAGCGGGAGAGGTGGTAGGGGTGAGCAGTTCTTC

clone size: once
J gene: TRBJ2-7
V gene: TRBV29-1
CDR3 length: 14
D gene: -
CDR3 protein: CSVLPQVSSYEQYF
CDR3 DNA: TGCAGCGTTCTCCCGCAGGTCAGCTCCTACGAGCAGTACTTC

clone size: -
J gene: TRBJ2-1
V gene: TRBV7-9
CDR3 length: 13
D gene: TRBD1
CDR3 protein: CASGQGTYNEQFF
CDR3 DNA: TGTGCCAGCGGACAGGGGACCTACAATGAGCAGTTCTTC

clone size: many
J gene: TRBJ2-3
V gene: TRBV7-8
CDR3 length: 15
D gene: TRBD2
CDR3 protein: CASSPGLARADTQYF
CDR3 DNA: TGTGCCAGCAGCCCTGGACTAGCTCGGGCAGATACGCAGTATTTT

clone size: -
J gene: TRBJ1-2
V gene: TRBV4-1
CDR3 length: 13
D gene: TRBD1
CDR3 protein: CASSPDREYGYTF
CDR3 DNA: TGCGCCAGCAGCCCAGACAGGGAATATGGCTACACCTTC

clone size: -
J gene: TRBJ2-1
V gene: TRBV29-1
CDR3 length: 15
D gene: TRBD2
CDR3 protein: CSGRHRGLANNEQFF
CDR3 DNA: TGCAGCGGCCGACACAGGGGACTAGCGAACAATGAGCAGTTCTTC

clone size: -
J gene: TRBJ1-2
V gene: TRBV5-6
CDR3 length: 13
D gene: -
CDR3 protein: CASSLSGKLGYTF
CDR3 DNA: TGTGCCAGCAGCTTGTCGGGGAAACTTGGCTACACCTTC

clone size: -
J gene: TRBJ1-1
V gene: TRBV7-9
CDR3 length: 14
D gene: -
CDR3 protein: CASSPRTSNTEAFF
CDR3 DNA: TGTGCCAGCAGCCCCAGGACTTCGAACACTGAAGCTTTCTTT

clone size: -
J gene: TRBJ1-1
V gene: TRBV11-1
CDR3 length: 16
D gene: -
CDR3 protein: CASSFGRGRGNTEAFF
CDR3 DNA: TGTGCCAGCAGCTTCGGTCGAGGCAGGGGGAACACTGAAGCTTTCTTT

clone size: -
J gene: TRBJ2-1
V gene: TRBV7-3
CDR3 length: 16
D gene: TRBD2
CDR3 protein: CASSSRSGGARNEQFF
CDR3 DNA: TGTGCCAGCAGCTCCCGTAGCGGGGGGGCTAGGAATGAGCAGTTCTTC

clone size: -
J gene: TRBJ2-2
V gene: TRBV9
CDR3 length: 19
D gene: TRBD2
CDR3 protein: CASSVDRTSGGANTGELFF
CDR3 DNA: TGTGCCAGCAGCGTAGATCGGACTAGCGGGGGGGCGAACACCGGGGAGCTGTTTTTT

clone size: -
J gene: TRBJ1-2
V gene: TRBV25-1
CDR3 length: 13
D gene: -
CDR3 protein: CASSVTGRSGYTF
CDR3 DNA: TGTGCCAGCAGTGTAACAGGGCGGAGCGGCTACACCTTC

clone size: few
J gene: TRBJ1-5
V gene: TRBV7-2
CDR3 length: 13
D gene: -
CDR3 protein: CASSPRTNQPQHF
CDR3 DNA: TGTGCCAGCAGCCCGAGAACCAATCAGCCCCAGCATTTT

clone size: -
J gene: TRBJ1-5
V gene: TRBV28
CDR3 length: 16
D gene: -
CDR3 protein: CASSRTFDSKNQPQHF
CDR3 DNA: TGTGCCAGCAGCCGAACCTTTGACAGTAAGAATCAGCCCCAGCATTTT

clone size: -
J gene: TRBJ2-5
V gene: TRBV28
CDR3 length: 14
D gene: TRBD1
CDR3 protein: CASSRQGVRETQYF
CDR3 DNA: TGTGCCAGCAGCCGACAGGGGGTACGGGAGACCCAGTACTTC

clone size: once
J gene: TRBJ1-4
V gene: TRBV15
CDR3 length: 11
D gene: -
CDR3 protein: CATSSEVELFF
CDR3 DNA: TGTGCCACCAGCAGCGAGGTGGAACTGTTTTTT

clone size: few
J gene: TRBJ2-7
V gene: TRBV7-9
CDR3 length: 14
D gene: TRBD2
CDR3 protein: CASSFAGTSNEQYF
CDR3 DNA: TGTGCCAGCAGCTTCGCCGGGACTAGTAACGAGCAGTACTTC

clone size: -
J gene: TRBJ2-7
V gene: TRBV4-1
CDR3 length: 15
D gene: TRBD1
CDR3 protein: CASSQGPGQGYEQYF
CDR3 DNA: TGCGCCAGCAGCCAAGGGCCGGGACAGGGCTACGAGCAGTACTTC

clone size: -
J gene: TRBJ1-4
V gene: TRBV11-2
CDR3 length: 15
D gene: -
CDR3 protein: CASTGGGQSNEKLFF
CDR3 DNA: TGTGCCAGCACCGGGGGGGGCCAGTCTAATGAAAAACTGTTTTTT

clone size: -
J gene: TRBJ2-7
V gene: TRBV5-5
CDR3 length: 15
D gene: TRBD1
CDR3 protein: CASSFLGGASYEQYF
CDR3 DNA: TGTGCCAGCAGCTTTCTAGGGGGCGCGTCCTACGAGCAGTACTTC

clone size: -
J gene: TRBJ1-2
V gene: TRBV25-1
CDR3 length: 16
D gene: TRBD1
CDR3 protein: CASSAKTPTGFDGYTF
CDR3 DNA: TGTGCCAGCAGTGCCAAAACCCCGACAGGGTTCGATGGCTACACCTTC

clone size: -
J gene: TRBJ2-7
V gene: TRBV5-1
CDR3 length: 14
D gene: -
CDR3 protein: CASSQGPGSYEQYF
CDR3 DNA: TGCGCCAGCAGCCAGGGGCCTGGGTCCTACGAGCAGTACTTC

clone size: -
J gene: TRBJ1-1
V gene: TRBV6-5
CDR3 length: 15
D gene: TRBD1
CDR3 protein: CASSYFGQGITEAFF
CDR3 DNA: TGTGCCAGCAGTTACTTCGGACAGGGCATCACTGAAGCTTTCTTT

clone size: -
J gene: TRBJ1-2
V gene: TRBV19
CDR3 length: 12
D gene: -
CDR3 protein: CASNSPEAQPSF
CDR3 DNA: TGTGCCAGTAACTCCCCTGAGGCCCAACCTTCCTTC